There are a few counts of the clone carrying this TCR beta chain. Its specificity is unknown. These data come from a study of T cell responses to AZD1222 COVID-19 vaccine. General study points: Donors were mostly white British, more females; clonal diversity possibly underestimated. The span of vaccine-associated CD4 TCRs extended across spike, with dominance at 160-218 and 743-854.

The CDR3 contains 15 residues. The germline CDR1 and CDR2 sequences are MNHEY and SMNVEV (reference sequence). Trimming stripped 6 bases from V and 4 bases from J, with 19 bases between. Sequencing used immunoSEQ multiplex PCR; TCRdb keeps in-frame clones, though not all of them. The table has roughly 100,000 clones, around 96% seen once. This chain links TRBV27 with TRBJ2-7, with a tentative D call TRBD1 (5 bases). This clonotype was obtained from an adult in good health. The specimen was peripheral blood, collected on day 0 of AZD1222 vaccination. In nucleotides, the CDR3 is TGTGCCAGCAGATTACGACAGACCCCCCCTTACGAGCAGTACTTC. Encoded protein: CASRLRQTPPYEQYF.